This TCR beta chain was recovered during a study of blood T cells in healthy people across ages. With a J-beta primer mix and a sample-barcoded 5' primer, a second PCR ran about 7 to 11 cycles. TCRdb ran MiXCR on the 5' RACE reads and lists one entry per CDR3 protein. Among some 900,000 distinct CDR3 sequences listed, roughly 48% were seen once. The CDR3 runs 14 residues. Germline CDR1 and CDR2: LGHNA and YNFKEQ. Unmatched junction bases numbered 3, after V lost 0 bases and J lost 7 bases. This clonotype has only a few counts. This sequence originates from a man between 25 and 39 years old in good health. The chain employs TRBV4-2 and TRBJ2-4; 7 nucleotides match TRBD1. Sample: blood. The DNA of the CDR3 is TGTGCCAGCAGCCAAGATCTCAGGGGGAACATTCAGTACTTC. Amino acid sequence: CASSQDLRGNIQYF.